This T cell receptor beta chain was obtained from a study of identical twins. Study-level points and caveats: Beta out-of-frame twin sharing showed a weaker excess. Fewer insertions characterized abundant cord blood beta clonotypes, whereas memory repertoires showed none.

In its sample, this clonotype was seen a few times. What it recognizes is unknown. TCRdb reanalysed the 5' RACE reads using MiXCR and keeps one entry per CDR3 protein. This table holds 200,000 to 250,000 distinct CDR3 sequences, roughly an eighth found once. This CDR3 has 15 residues. Looked up from germline, CDR1 is KGHSH and CDR2 is LQKENI. V was pared by 3 bases and J by 1 base, with 9 bases between. In addition, the sample was reused for a study of yellow fever vaccine responses in identical twins.

Sequenced sample: memory (CD45RO+) T cells sorted from blood. V gene TRBV18 combines with J gene TRBJ2-2, with a tentative D call TRBD2 (6 bases). The TCR was taken from a young woman in good health. In DNA form, the CDR3 reads TGTGCCAGCTCACCTGCTAGCGTGAACACCGGGGAGCTGTTTTTT. Its protein is CASSPASVNTGELFF.